The clone carrying this TCR beta chain was found a few times. No antigen is known for it. These data come from a study of T-cell memory formation after mild COVID-19. The CDR3 contains 14 residues. Trimming removed 0 bases at V and 6 bases at J, with 8 bases between. CDR1 and CDR2 (germline): MGHRA, YSYEKL. TCRalpha and TCRbeta libraries used 5'RACE with constant-segment primers and UMIs. TCRdb re-called the 5' RACE reads through MiXCR, storing one row per CDR3 protein. The sample lists 470,000 or so distinct CDR3 sequences, around a quarter occurring once. Findings and limits, study-wide: The study found balanced CD4/CD8 in clones contracting day 15 to 85 and a CD4+ lean in later expanders.

The clonotype comes from an adult woman who had mild COVID-19 (a few samples of this study predate the infection). Cell type and time point are not known. This sequence joins TRBV4-1 and TRBJ2-2; D gene ambiguous. Sequenced sample: PBMCs or a T cell subset sorted from them (not recorded which). CDR3 region: CASSQERMAGELFF. The CDR3 DNA reads as TGCGCCAGCAGCCAAGAAAGGATGGCCGGGGAGCTGTTTTTT.